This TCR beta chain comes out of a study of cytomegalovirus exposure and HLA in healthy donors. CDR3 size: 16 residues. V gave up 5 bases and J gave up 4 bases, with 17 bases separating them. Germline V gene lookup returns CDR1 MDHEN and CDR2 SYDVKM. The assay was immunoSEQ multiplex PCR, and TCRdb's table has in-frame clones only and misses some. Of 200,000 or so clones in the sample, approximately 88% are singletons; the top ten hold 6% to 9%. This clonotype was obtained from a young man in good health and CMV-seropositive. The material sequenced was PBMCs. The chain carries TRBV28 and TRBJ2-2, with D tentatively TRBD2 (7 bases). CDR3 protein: CASSIGGGSGTGELFF. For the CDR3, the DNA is TGTGCCAGCAGTATTGGGGGCGGGAGTGGCACCGGGGAGCTGTTTTTT.